Listed below are T cell receptor beta chains from one sample, sequenced in a study of T cell responses to AZD1222 COVID-19 vaccine. The repertoire was sequenced with immunoSEQ multiplex PCR; TCRdb's copy has only in-frame clones and lacks some. The sample consists of 95,000 to 110,000 clones, about 89% of them appearing once. The material sequenced was peripheral blood, taken 28 days after the second dose of the MenACWY control vaccine. Receptors originate from an adult who received the MenACWY meningococcal vaccine as a control. Both conserved end residues are trimmed from each CDR3. Some rows mark clone size as missing; the rest say once, few, many or name a class of expanded clone.

cdr3_length: 12
j_call: TRBJ2-7
clone_size: -
v_call: TRBV7-2
cdr3_aa: ASSRTSVAYEQY

cdr3_length: 12
j_call: TRBJ1-5
clone_size: -
v_call: TRBV5-1
cdr3_aa: ASSLGSFNQPQH

cdr3_length: 13
j_call: TRBJ2-7
clone_size: -
v_call: TRBV7-8
cdr3_aa: ASSLGGLASYEQY

cdr3_length: 11
j_call: TRBJ2-7
clone_size: -
v_call: TRBV2
cdr3_aa: ASLLADSSEQY

cdr3_length: 13
j_call: TRBJ2-7
clone_size: -
v_call: TRBV7-2
cdr3_aa: ASSLGGAGGDEQY

cdr3_length: 12
j_call: TRBJ2-7
clone_size: -
v_call: TRBV3-1/TRBV3-2
cdr3_aa: ASSIRGLTYEQY

cdr3_length: 12
j_call: TRBJ2-1
clone_size: -
v_call: TRBV7-6
cdr3_aa: ASSLAGGGDEQF

cdr3_length: 13
j_call: TRBJ2-5
clone_size: once
v_call: TRBV7-7
cdr3_aa: ASSLGGTGSETQY

cdr3_length: 13
j_call: TRBJ2-3
clone_size: -
v_call: TRBV9
cdr3_aa: ASSVTSGGTDTQY

cdr3_length: 14
j_call: TRBJ2-3
clone_size: once
v_call: TRBV24-1
cdr3_aa: ATSASTSVHTDTQY

cdr3_length: 12
j_call: TRBJ1-6
clone_size: -
v_call: TRBV10-3
cdr3_aa: AISSEGAWSPLH

cdr3_length: 14
j_call: TRBJ1-2
clone_size: -
v_call: TRBV4-3
cdr3_aa: ASSQDLRGGIYGYT

cdr3_length: 12
j_call: TRBJ1-2
clone_size: -
v_call: TRBV5-6
cdr3_aa: ASSRDSYFYGYT

cdr3_length: 12
j_call: TRBJ1-6
clone_size: -
v_call: TRBV4-2
cdr3_aa: ASSQRSAVAPLH

cdr3_length: 10
j_call: TRBJ1-6
clone_size: -
v_call: TRBV15
cdr3_aa: ATRGVGSPFH

cdr3_length: 11
j_call: TRBJ1-1
clone_size: -
v_call: TRBV24-1
cdr3_aa: ATSPGTGLEAF

cdr3_length: 13
j_call: TRBJ1-2
clone_size: -
v_call: TRBV28
cdr3_aa: ASSLPLGGAGGYT

cdr3_length: 12
j_call: TRBJ1-2
clone_size: -
v_call: TRBV6-5
cdr3_aa: ASGRAGGFYGYT

cdr3_length: 13
j_call: TRBJ2-1
clone_size: -
v_call: TRBV27
cdr3_aa: ASSVLVSGNNEQF

cdr3_length: 12
j_call: TRBJ1-6
clone_size: -
v_call: TRBV6-4
cdr3_aa: ASSRTGVESPLH

cdr3_length: 15
j_call: TRBJ1-4
clone_size: -
v_call: TRBV5-1
cdr3_aa: ASSLWGSLTTNEKLF

cdr3_length: 14
j_call: TRBJ2-7
clone_size: -
v_call: TRBV13
cdr3_aa: ASSYAPGTSKAEQY

cdr3_length: 16
j_call: TRBJ2-7
clone_size: -
v_call: TRBV27
cdr3_aa: ASSFRGTSGGMSYEQY

cdr3_length: 13
j_call: TRBJ1-6
clone_size: -
v_call: TRBV5-1
cdr3_aa: ASSLRPNDNSPLH

cdr3_length: 10
j_call: TRBJ2-7
clone_size: -
v_call: TRBV27
cdr3_aa: ASSLRGREQY

cdr3_length: 12
j_call: TRBJ1-4
clone_size: -
v_call: TRBV24-1
cdr3_aa: ATSETGASEKLF

cdr3_length: 11
j_call: TRBJ2-7
clone_size: -
v_call: TRBV15
cdr3_aa: ATSRDSSYEQY

cdr3_length: 12
j_call: TRBJ2-2
clone_size: -
v_call: TRBV28
cdr3_aa: ASRGQGMTGELF

cdr3_length: 10
j_call: TRBJ2-5
clone_size: once
v_call: TRBV28
cdr3_aa: ASSWGQETQY

cdr3_length: 13
j_call: TRBJ2-4
clone_size: -
v_call: TRBV28
cdr3_aa: AASRLQLAKNIQY

cdr3_length: 16
j_call: TRBJ1-5
clone_size: -
v_call: TRBV19
cdr3_aa: ASYSGTGRNLGDQPQH

cdr3_length: 16
j_call: TRBJ1-1
clone_size: once
v_call: TRBV7-2
cdr3_aa: ASSLARGQGVWNTEAF

cdr3_length: 14
j_call: TRBJ2-7
clone_size: -
v_call: TRBV27
cdr3_aa: ASSLSRGPGRYEQY

cdr3_length: 18
j_call: TRBJ2-1
clone_size: -
v_call: TRBV18
cdr3_aa: ASSPPSLAGGSSSYNEQF

cdr3_length: 11
j_call: TRBJ1-1
clone_size: few
v_call: TRBV5-1
cdr3_aa: ASSLNLLSEAF

cdr3_length: 14
j_call: TRBJ2-1
clone_size: -
v_call: TRBV10-1
cdr3_aa: ASSELTSGGANEQF